A selection of T cell receptor beta chains follows, all from one sample in a study of OX40 agonist ivuxolimab in advanced cancers. Sequencing used immunoSEQ multiplex PCR; TCRdb keeps in-frame clones, though not all of them. The table lists roughly 53,000 clones, 84% of them singletons. Sequenced here: CD4+ or CD8+ T cells sorted from blood, sampled in a trial of the OX40 agonist ivuxolimab. These receptors all come from an adult with an advanced solid tumor such as melanoma, head and neck, liver or kidney cancer. The CDR3 runs from the conserved cysteine through the conserved F or W. A D gene is named only where the DNA matches it firmly. A row's size may be missing; if present it is once, few, many or a size class.

d_gene: NA; abundance: NA; v_gene: TRBV15; j_gene: TRBJ2-1; CDR3nt: TGTGCCACCAGAGACCCCAGAAGCTCCTACAATGAGCAGTTCTTC; CDR3aa: CATRDPRSSYNEQFF
d_gene: NA; abundance: NA; v_gene: TRBV7-8; j_gene: TRBJ2-2; CDR3nt: TGTGCCAGCAGCGCCAGACAGGTCGCGAACACCGGGGAGCTGTTTTTT; CDR3aa: CASSARQVANTGELFF
d_gene: TRBD2; abundance: NA; v_gene: TRBV7-2; j_gene: TRBJ2-1; CDR3nt: TGTGCCAGCAGCTTAGTTGCGGGAGCGTGGTACAATGAGCAGTTCTTC; CDR3aa: CASSLVAGAWYNEQFF
d_gene: TRBD1; abundance: NA; v_gene: TRBV5-1; j_gene: TRBJ1-1; CDR3nt: TGCGCCAGCAGCTGGGGAGGACAGGCTCTACACACTGAAGCTTTCTTT; CDR3aa: CASSWGGQALHTEAFF
d_gene: NA; abundance: NA; v_gene: TRBV9; j_gene: TRBJ1-2; CDR3nt: TGTGCCAGCAGCGAGGGGTTAGGGGGCTATGGCTACACCTTC; CDR3aa: CASSEGLGGYGYTF
d_gene: TRBD2; abundance: NA; v_gene: TRBV27; j_gene: TRBJ2-6; CDR3nt: TGTGCCAGCAGTAAAACTAGCGGGGAAGCCGGGGCCAACGTCCTGACTTTC; CDR3aa: CASSKTSGEAGANVLTF
d_gene: NA; abundance: NA; v_gene: TRBV18; j_gene: TRBJ2-1; CDR3nt: TGTGCCAGCTCACCCCTTAGTGGGAGGAATGAGCAGTTCTTC; CDR3aa: CASSPLSGRNEQFF
d_gene: TRBD1; abundance: medium-sized; v_gene: TRBV5-8; j_gene: TRBJ1-5; CDR3nt: TGTGCCAGCAGCGTCGGGACAGCCTATAGCAATCAGCCCCAGCATTTT; CDR3aa: CASSVGTAYSNQPQHF
d_gene: TRBD2; abundance: once; v_gene: TRBV7-9; j_gene: TRBJ2-3; CDR3nt: TGTGCCAGCAGCTGGCTAGCGGCTAGCACAGATACGCAGTATTTT; CDR3aa: CASSWLAASTDTQYF
d_gene: NA; abundance: NA; v_gene: TRBV28; j_gene: TRBJ2-7; CDR3nt: TGTGCCAGCAGTTTATCAAGTCACTGGGACTTC; CDR3aa: CASSLSSHWDF
d_gene: NA; abundance: once; v_gene: TRBV10-3; j_gene: TRBJ2-1; CDR3nt: TGTGCCATCAAGAGTAGCCAGCGAGCAGACAATGAGCAGTTCTTC; CDR3aa: CAIKSSQRADNEQFF
d_gene: TRBD2; abundance: NA; v_gene: TRBV19; j_gene: TRBJ2-3; CDR3nt: TGTGCCAGTGCACTGAGCGGGACCACAGATACGCAGTATTTT; CDR3aa: CASALSGTTDTQYF
d_gene: NA; abundance: NA; v_gene: TRBV20-1; j_gene: TRBJ2-3; CDR3nt: TGCAGTGCTATAAGCACAGATACGCAGTATTTT; CDR3aa: CSAISTDTQYF
d_gene: NA; abundance: once; v_gene: TRBV6-1; j_gene: TRBJ1-2; CDR3nt: TGTGCCAGCAGTGATTGGCAGGACTATGGCTACACCTTC; CDR3aa: CASSDWQDYGYTF
d_gene: NA; abundance: NA; v_gene: TRBV27; j_gene: TRBJ1-1; CDR3nt: TGTGCCAGCAGCCGTAACAGGCCTAACACTGAAGCTTTCTTT; CDR3aa: CASSRNRPNTEAFF
d_gene: NA; abundance: NA; v_gene: TRBV7-7; j_gene: TRBJ2-2; CDR3nt: TGTGCCAGCAGCTATGACAGCCCCGGGGAGCTGTTTTTT; CDR3aa: CASSYDSPGELFF
d_gene: NA; abundance: NA; v_gene: TRBV28; j_gene: TRBJ2-7; CDR3nt: TGTGCCAGCAGTTTCAGCCACTACGAGCAGTACTTC; CDR3aa: CASSFSHYEQYF
d_gene: TRBD1; abundance: NA; v_gene: TRBV30; j_gene: TRBJ2-2; CDR3nt: TGTGCCTGGAGTGTAGCAGGGGGCTCCGGGGAGCTGTTTTTT; CDR3aa: CAWSVAGGSGELFF